The TCR beta chain under discussion was sequenced for a study of chemoradiotherapy in HPV16-positive cancers. About the research overall: Candidate HPV-specific clones and shared TCR motifs came from a couple of HPV16-positive patients.

The germline CDR1 and CDR2 sequences are LNHNV and YYDKDF (reference sequence). CDR3 length: 16 amino acids. V was pared by 0 bases and J by 6 bases, with 6 bases of the junction left unmatched. This clone was seen a single time. The protocol was immunoSEQ multiplex PCR, while the TCRdb copy is restricted to in-frame clones and leaves out a portion. The sample carries some 28,000 clones, roughly 84% recorded once. This sequence was found in a human donor with HPV-associated anogenital cancer. This specimen consisted of blood, obtained from a patient who underwent chemoradiotherapy. V usage is TRBV15 and J usage is TRBJ2-1; 9 bases fit TRBD2. CDR3 coding DNA: TGTGCCACCAGCAGAGATGGTGGCGGGGGGGTCAATGAGCAGTTCTTC. It codes for CATSRDGGGGVNEQFF.